This T cell receptor (beta chain) was sequenced in a study of CD8+ T cells in alopecia areata. Trimming removed 0 bases from V and 7 bases from J, with 10 bases in between. Germline assignment: CDR1 GTSNPN and CDR2 SVGIG (reference sequence). The length of the CDR3 is 13 residues. Described treatment: oral pan-JAK inhibitor, 5-10 mg twice daily. Isolation of CD4+ and CD8+ T cells from PBMCs was achieved by sorting. Reverse transcription of extracted RNA yielded cDNA, which provided the sequencing template. TCRdb's table, derived via immunoSEQ multiplex PCR, lists solely in-frame clones and lacks some. The sample consists of some 200,000 clones, 60% of them appearing once.

This sample comprised CD4+ T cells sorted from blood, obtained at week 4, from a patient treated with tofacitinib. This receptor was obtained from a human donor with alopecia areata. The rearrangement uses TRBV30 and TRBJ1-5; D call uncertain. The CDR3 sequence: CAWSVRGRQPQHF. CDR3 sequence (DNA): TGTGCCTGGAGTGTGCGGGGAAGACAGCCCCAGCATTTT.